This T cell receptor (beta chain) was found in a study of OX40 agonist ivuxolimab in advanced cancers. Turning to the study itself: A mean age of approximately 60 years, range roughly 20 to 80, was recorded, and roughly 83% were male.

With regard to this clone: Its specificity is not known.

Study findings and constraints: Expanded clones belonging to CD8+ T cells outnumbered, on average, those of CD4+. Part of the nonresponder group also had normalized T-cell clonal expansion that was low. Circulating CD4+ and CD8+ T cells showed clonal expansion by week 6 at 0.1 to 3.0 mg/kg.

Germline CDR1 reads MNHNS; CDR2 reads SASEGT. The V gene end was trimmed by 0 bases and the J gene end by 10 bases; junction bases not matched to a gene: 6. This CDR3 has 13 residues. Data came from immunoSEQ multiplex PCR; TCRdb stores just in-frame clones and leaves some out. The table shows about 80,000 clones, with approximately 89% occurring only once. This chain uses TRBV6-1 with TRBJ2-7; 7 bases align to TRBD1. This material consisted of CD4+ or CD8+ T cells sorted from blood, taken in a trial of the OX40 agonist ivuxolimab. The sequence was obtained from an adult with an advanced solid tumor such as melanoma, head and neck, liver or kidney cancer. CDR3 loop: CASSEAFGTAQYF. The CDR3 DNA follows: TGTGCCAGCAGTGAAGCTTTCGGGACAGCTCAGTACTTC.